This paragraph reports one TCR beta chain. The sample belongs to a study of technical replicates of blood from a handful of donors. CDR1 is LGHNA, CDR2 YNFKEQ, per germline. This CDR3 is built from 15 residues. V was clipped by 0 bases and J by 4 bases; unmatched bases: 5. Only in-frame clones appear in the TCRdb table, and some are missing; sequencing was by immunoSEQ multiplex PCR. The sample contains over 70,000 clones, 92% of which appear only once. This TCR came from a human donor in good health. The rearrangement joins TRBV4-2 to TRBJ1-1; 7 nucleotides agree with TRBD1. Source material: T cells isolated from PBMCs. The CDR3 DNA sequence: TGTGCCAGCAGCCAAGATTCAGGGGGTGGCACTGAAGCTTTCTTT. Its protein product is CASSQDSGGGTEAFF.